This T cell receptor (beta chain) was captured by sequencing in a study of T cell repertoires in cytomegalovirus infection. Study at large: Public TCR beta signatures marked donors with CMV infection and the matching HLA.

The V and J ends lost 5 bases and 7 bases, in that order; junction bases with no gene match: 10. The CDR3 sequence is 17 residues long. CDR1 SEHNR and CDR2 FQNEAQ come from the germline V gene (reference sequence). One entry per CDR3 protein results from TCRdb running MiXCR on the reads. Here the sample spans roughly 640,000 distinct CDR3 sequences, roughly a quarter being singletons. This clonotype showed up many times. Its antigen is not known. Overall study results and limits: HLA-C-restricted CMV-specific TCR beta clonotypes were dominant in the ex vivo response. The cumulative frequency of public TCR beta families distinguished individuals who carried CMV together with the relevant HLA.

The rearrangement joins TRBV7-9 to TRBJ2-1; 14 bases align to TRBD2. Specimen: CD8+ T cells from PBMCs. This receptor was obtained from a human donor in good health (CMV status not recorded). Some clones in this sample may be carry-over from other donors' samples. The CDR3 DNA sequence: TGTGCCAGCAGCACGACTAGCGGGGGGGCCTCGAGGAATGAGCAGTTCTTC. Translated: CASSTTSGGASRNEQFF.